This TCR beta chain was found in a study of cytomegalovirus exposure and HLA in healthy donors. Whole-study context: Assignment to the Caucasian-associated ancestry cluster applied to roughly 80% of the approximately 400 genotyped donors. Points from the study as a whole: The listing of roughly 160 TCR beta chains classed them as cytomegalovirus-associated.

Trimming took 2 bases from V and 4 from J, leaving 8 bases between them. This CDR3 is 13 amino acids long. CDR1 is SEHNR and CDR2 is FQNEAQ in the germline V gene (reference sequence). A remark on this clone: Antigen specificity is unknown.

PCR primers comprised 60 Vbeta and 13 Jbeta primers. Assay: immunoSEQ multiplex PCR; the TCRdb copy retains only in-frame clones and omits some. The table has 120,000 or so clones, 80% seen once. The V and J genes are TRBV7-9 and TRBJ2-5; a weak D match, TRBD1 (6 bases). The source is a female donor in good health and CMV-seronegative. The sequencing input was PBMCs. CDR3 sequence: CASSLTGPETQYF. For the CDR3, the DNA is TGTGCCAGCAGCTTAACAGGGCCAGAGACCCAGTACTTC.